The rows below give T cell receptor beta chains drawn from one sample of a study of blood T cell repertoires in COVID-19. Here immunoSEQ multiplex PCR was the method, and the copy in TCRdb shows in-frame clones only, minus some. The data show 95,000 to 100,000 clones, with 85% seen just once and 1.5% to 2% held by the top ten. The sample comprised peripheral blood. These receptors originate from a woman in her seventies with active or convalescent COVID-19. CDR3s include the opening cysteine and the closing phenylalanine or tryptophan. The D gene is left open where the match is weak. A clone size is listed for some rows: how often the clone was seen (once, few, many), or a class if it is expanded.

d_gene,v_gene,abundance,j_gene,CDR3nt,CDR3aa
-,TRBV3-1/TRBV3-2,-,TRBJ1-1,TGTGCCAGCAGCCTCGGAGGTGAAGCTTTCTTT,CASSLGGEAFF
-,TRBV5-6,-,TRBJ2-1,TGTGCCAGCAGCTTCGATCGCGGGGAATCCTACAATGAGCAGTTCTTC,CASSFDRGESYNEQFF
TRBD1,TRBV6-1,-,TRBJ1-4,TGTGCCAGCAGTGAAGCTGGGACAGGGCGAAAACTGTTTTTT,CASSEAGTGRKLFF
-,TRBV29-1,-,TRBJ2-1,TGCAGCGTTGTCAGGGGAAGCTCCTACAATGAGCAGTTCTTC,CSVVRGSSYNEQFF
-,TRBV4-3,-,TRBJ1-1,TGCGCCAGCAGCCAAGGATATGCGGTGAACACTGAAGCTTTCTTT,CASSQGYAVNTEAFF
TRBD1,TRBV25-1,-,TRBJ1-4,TGTGCCAGCAGTGAAGAAGGACAGGGTGAAAAACTGTTTTTT,CASSEEGQGEKLFF
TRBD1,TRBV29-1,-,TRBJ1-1,TGCAGCGTACACAGGGGTGAAACTGAAGCTTTCTTT,CSVHRGETEAFF
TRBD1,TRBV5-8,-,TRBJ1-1,TGTGCCAGCAGCTTGGACAGGGGGCCTGAAGCTTTCTTT,CASSLDRGPEAFF
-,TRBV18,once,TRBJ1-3,TGTGCCAGCTCACCATCTGGAGGGAACTCTGGAAACACCATATATTTT,CASSPSGGNSGNTIYF
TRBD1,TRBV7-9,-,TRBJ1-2,TGTGCCAGCAGCTTAGGGGACAGGGGTTATGGCTACACCTTC,CASSLGDRGYGYTF